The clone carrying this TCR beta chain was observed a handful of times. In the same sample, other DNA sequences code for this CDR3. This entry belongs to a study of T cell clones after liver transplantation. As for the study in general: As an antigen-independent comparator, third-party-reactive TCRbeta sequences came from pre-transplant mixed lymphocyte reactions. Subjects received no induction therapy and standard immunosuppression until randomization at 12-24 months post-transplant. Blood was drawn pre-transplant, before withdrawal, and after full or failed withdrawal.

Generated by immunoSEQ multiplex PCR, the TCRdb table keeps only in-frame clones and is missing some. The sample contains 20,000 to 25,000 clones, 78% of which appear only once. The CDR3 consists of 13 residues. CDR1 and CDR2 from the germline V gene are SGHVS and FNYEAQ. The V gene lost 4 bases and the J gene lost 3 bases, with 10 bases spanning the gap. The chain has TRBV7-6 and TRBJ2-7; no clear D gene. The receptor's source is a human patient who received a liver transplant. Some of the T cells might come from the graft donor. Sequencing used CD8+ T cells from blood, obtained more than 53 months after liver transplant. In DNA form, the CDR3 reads TGTGCCAGCAGCTCCGGGCCGAACTACGAGCAGTACTTC. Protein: CASSSGPNYEQYF.